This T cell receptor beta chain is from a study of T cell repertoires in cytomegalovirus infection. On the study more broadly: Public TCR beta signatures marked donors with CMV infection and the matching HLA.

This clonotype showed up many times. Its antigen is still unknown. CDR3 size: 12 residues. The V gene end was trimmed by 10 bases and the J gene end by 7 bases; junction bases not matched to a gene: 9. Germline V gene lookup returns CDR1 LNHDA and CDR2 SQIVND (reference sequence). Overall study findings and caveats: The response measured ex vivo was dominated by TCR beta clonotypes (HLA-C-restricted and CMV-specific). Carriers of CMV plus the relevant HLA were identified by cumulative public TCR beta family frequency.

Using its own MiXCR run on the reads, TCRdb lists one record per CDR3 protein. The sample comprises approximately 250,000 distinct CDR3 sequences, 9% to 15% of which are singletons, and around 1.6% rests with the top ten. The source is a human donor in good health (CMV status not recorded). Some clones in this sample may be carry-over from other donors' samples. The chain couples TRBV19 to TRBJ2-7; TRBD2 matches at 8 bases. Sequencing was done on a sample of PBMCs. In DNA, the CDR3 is TGTGCCACCTCCCTGGGCGGGGGGGAGCAGTACTTC. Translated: CATSLGGGEQYF.